One sample yielded the 21 T cell receptor beta chains listed below, sequenced in a study of circulating CD8 cells and anti-PD-1 response in melanoma. Using approximately 14 ng of total RNA, TCR libraries were made with the QIAseq Immune Repertoire TCR panel. TCRdb used MiXCR to reprocess the reads, holding one entry per CDR3 protein. The sample has approximately 500 distinct CDR3 sequences, approximately 10% seen once. Sorting of live CD3+CD8+TCRalphabeta+ cells by PD-1 and/or TIGIT gave four subsets. The material was CD8+ T cells from PBMCs, obtained at baseline or after one month of anti-PD-1 therapy (not recorded which). The receptors originated from a human donor with melanoma.

By sample fraction, this clonotype is medium-sized. The chain joins TRBV29-1 to TRBJ2-2; D is unclear. The CDR3 consists of 13 residues. V dropped 1 base and J dropped 1 base, with 4 bases sitting between them. Germline V gene data show CDR1 as SQVTM and CDR2 as ANQGSEA. The CDR3 bases are TGCAGCGTTGAAGCCGGGAACACCGGGGAGCTGTTTTTT. Translated: CSVEAGNTGELFF.

Sample share makes this clonotype medium-sized. Written as DNA, the CDR3 is TGTGCCAGCAGTTACGTGGGGACAGGGTACACAGATACGCAGTATTTT. Protein product: CASSYVGTGYTDTQYF. The rearrangement uses TRBV6-6 and TRBJ2-3, with 9 bases that match TRBD1. Germline CDR1 reads MNHNY; CDR2 reads SVGAGI (reference sequence). The CDR3 length is 16 residues. Germline trimming cut 2 bases from V and 2 bases from J; bases unmatched to any gene: 5.

In the case of this clonotype: A read error is the likely source, as a far larger clone sits one nucleotide away. This chain uses TRBV2 with TRBJ2-7; the D call may be TRBD1 or TRBD2 (5 bases each). The CDR3 sequence is 14 residues long. The germline CDR1 and CDR2 sequences are SNHLY and FYNNEI. With 4 bases removed from V and 7 bases from J, the gap between germline ends came to 17 bases. The CDR3 here is CASSAPRTTSEQYF. CDR3 DNA sequence: TGTGCCAGCAGTGCCCCACGGACAACTAGTGAGCAGTACTTC.

This clonotype is labeled medium-sized. CDR3 nucleotides: TGTGCCAGCAGTGAAGGATCAGGGGTAGCCAAAAACATTCAGTACTTC. This translates into CASSEGSGVAKNIQYF. The chain has TRBV25-1 and TRBJ2-4, with D possibly matching TRBD1 (6 bases). The CDR3 sequence is 16 residues long. CDR1 is MGHDK, CDR2 SYGVNS, per germline. Deletions cut 2 bases from V and 0 bases from J, with 11 bases between.

By proportion, this clonotype is medium-sized. J is TRBJ2-1 and V is TRBV6-1; the D is unclear. Trimming shortened V by 3 bases and J by 6 bases, and 6 bases separated the two germline ends. The CDR3 runs 12 residues. Germline CDR1 MNHNS, CDR2 SASEGT. The CDR3 nucleotides are TGTGCCAGCAGTGATCCCGGCAATGAGCAGTTCTTC. Translated: CASSDPGNEQFF.

By its share, this clonotype is medium-sized. This chain joins TRBV27 and TRBJ2-3; a possible D gene is TRBD2 (5 bases). V was clipped by 1 base and J by 2 bases, with 10 bases between them. Looked up from germline, CDR1 is MNHEY and CDR2 is SMNVEV (reference sequence). The CDR3 spans 15 residues. CDR3 sequence: CASSLLAKSTDTQYF. The CDR3, as DNA: TGTGCCAGCAGTTTATTAGCGAAGTCCACAGATACGCAGTATTTT.

Sample share makes this clonotype medium-sized. This rearrangement joins TRBV19 to TRBJ2-1; D unclear. This CDR3 is 15 amino acids long. Trimming stripped 4 bases from V and 4 bases from J, with 14 bases between. The germline V gene encodes CDR1 LNHDA and CDR2 SQIVND (reference sequence). CDR3: CASSTSPGRYNEQFF. The CDR3, as DNA: TGTGCCAGTAGTACCTCCCCGGGCAGGTACAATGAGCAGTTCTTC.

This clonotype counts as medium-sized. This rearrangement joins TRBV27 to TRBJ1-2, with D maybe TRBD1 (5 bases). V lost 3 bases and J lost 4, with 12 bases in between. Germline V gives CDR1 MNHEY, CDR2 SMNVEV (reference sequence). This CDR3 has 14 residues. The CDR3 loop is CASSFSTDSYGYTF. Written as DNA, the CDR3 is TGTGCCAGCAGTTTTTCGACAGATTCCTATGGCTACACCTTC.

The genes are TRBV3-1 and TRBJ2-7; TRBD2 aligns across 14 bases. This CDR3 contains 15 residues. V shed 4 bases, J shed 2 bases, and the junction held 1 base outside the gene matches. Germline CDR1 and CDR2: LGHDT and YNNKEL (reference sequence). CDR3 nucleotides: TGTGCCAGCAGCCCGGGACTAGCGGGAGCCTACGAGCAGTACTTC. As protein: CASSPGLAGAYEQYF.

This clonotype is labeled large (0.1 to 1%). The chain carries TRBV27 and TRBJ2-5, with D possibly being TRBD2 (5 bases). In germline, CDR1 is MNHEY, CDR2 SMNVEV (reference sequence). The CDR3 is made up of 13 amino acids. Trimming removed 5 bases at V and 7 bases at J, with 14 bases between. CDR3 coding DNA: TGTGCCAGCAGTCCCTCCCGACGGGGGACCCAGTACTTC. The encoded protein is CASSPSRRGTQYF.

For this clonotype: This may arise from a read error, as a much more abundant clone is one base away. In nucleotides, the CDR3 is TGTGCCAGCAGCGTGGAGTCCGCCCAGCCCCAGCATTTT. This codes for CASSVESAQPQHF. This rearrangement joins TRBV5-4 to TRBJ1-5; unclear D gene. There are 13 residues in the CDR3. Germline V gene sequence: CDR1 SGHNT, CDR2 YYREEE (reference sequence). Trimming pared 4 bases from V and 7 bases from J, leaving 12 bases between.

This clonotype was picked up a small number of times. The chain employs TRBV29-1 and TRBJ2-1; 10 bases align to TRBD2. The germline V gene encodes CDR1 SQVTM and CDR2 ANQGSEA. The CDR3 loop spans 16 amino acids. After removal of 1 base from V and 7 bases from J, the junction contained 10 bases not matched to a gene. DNA for the CDR3: TGCAGCGTTGAAGGGACGAAGCGGGGGGGCCTGAATGAGCAGTTCTTC. It translates to CSVEGTKRGGLNEQFF.

This clonotype is medium-sized by share. V is TRBV28 and J is TRBJ1-4; a possible D gene is TRBD1 (5 bases). CDR1 is MDHEN and CDR2 is SYDVKM in the germline V gene. Trimming took 6 bases from V and 10 from J, leaving 21 bases between them. CDR3 length: 15 amino acids. The CDR3 DNA reads TGTGCCAGCAGCGACCAGGGTCCACAGGTCCGAAAACTGTTTTTT. Amino acids: CASSDQGPQVRKLFF.

This clonotype qualifies as medium-sized (0.01 to 0.1%). The gene calls are TRBV28 and TRBJ2-2; 9 bases match TRBD1. V dropped 5 bases and J dropped 6; count of bases not matched to a gene: 7. CDR3 length: 15 amino acids. Looked up from germline, CDR1 is MDHEN and CDR2 is SYDVKM. CDR3 amino acids: CASSLAWTGAGELFF. The CDR3 DNA reads TGTGCCAGCAGTCTAGCCTGGACAGGGGCCGGGGAGCTGTTTTTT.

By its share, this clonotype is large. This chain connects TRBV20-1 to TRBJ2-3; 13 nucleotides agree with TRBD2. V trimming: 3 bases; J trimming: 5 bases; junction bases outside the gene matches: 11. From germline, CDR1 is DFQATT and CDR2 SNEGSKA (reference sequence). This CDR3 is built from 17 residues. CDR3 nucleotides: TGCAGTGCTAGTCCCCACACTAGCGGGGGGGCAGGAGATACGCAGTATTTT. This codes for CSASPHTSGGAGDTQYF.

This clonotype is categorized as medium-sized. Just one base apart from a much larger clone, this may be a read error. V and J are TRBV7-3 and TRBJ2-5; D may be TRBD1 (6 bases). Germline V lookup: CDR1 SGHTA, CDR2 FQGTGA. The V gene lost 5 bases and the J gene lost 5 bases, with 15 bases spanning the gap. This CDR3 comprises 14 residues. The CDR3 loop is CASSPEQGGETQYF. CDR3 DNA sequence: TGTGCCAGCAGCCCCGAACAGGGCGGGGAGACCCAGTACTTC. Based on the CDR3 plus reference TRBV7-3 and TRBJ2-5, the full variable domain is GAGVSQTPSNKVTEKGKYVELRCDPISGHTALYWYRQSLGQGPEFLIYFQGTGAADDSGLPNDRFFAVRPEGSVSTLKIQRTERGDSAVYLCASSPEQGGETQYFGPGTRLLVL.

By sample share, this clonotype is medium-sized. The J gene is TRBJ2-7, the V gene TRBV28, with D possibly TRBD1 on 5 matching bases. Trimming shortened V by 6 bases and J by 0 bases, and 18 bases separated the two germline ends. The CDR3 runs 16 residues. CDR1 and CDR2 from the germline V gene are MDHEN and SYDVKM. The CDR3 region has the DNA TGTGCCAGCAGGGGTCCACAGGTCCCCAACTCCTACGAGCAGTACTTC. Its protein is CASRGPQVPNSYEQYF.

The chain recombines TRBV13 with TRBJ2-7; 12 bases agree with TRBD2. The CDR3 covers 15 residues. V lost 6 bases to trimming and J lost 4 bases; unmatched junction nucleotides: 7. CDR1 is PRHDT and CDR2 is FYEKMQ in the germline V gene (reference sequence). This CDR3 is CASRSTGLAGYEQYF. CDR3 in DNA: TGTGCCAGCAGGTCGACGGGACTAGCGGGTTACGAGCAGTACTTC.

This clonotype was observed a handful of times. This is likely an artifact of a read error, given a far larger clone one base away. V gene TRBV11-3 combines with J gene TRBJ2-1; no definite D call. The CDR3 runs to 15 residues. The V gene's germline CDR1 is SGHNT and CDR2 YENEEA. Deletions cut 1 base from V and 9 bases from J, with 16 bases between. The CDR3 protein is CASSLGIVSDGEQFF. CDR3 DNA sequence: TGTGCCAGCAGCTTAGGGATCGTATCGGACGGTGAGCAGTTCTTC.

This clonotype is labeled large. The chain combines TRBV28 with TRBJ2-7; TRBD2 agrees at 11 bases. Germline V gene sequence: CDR1 MDHEN, CDR2 SYDVKM. The CDR3 is 15 residues long. Trimming removed 6 bases from V and 5 bases from J; junction bases left unmatched: 9. This CDR3 is CASSRSGLAGDEQYF. As DNA, the CDR3 is TGTGCCAGCAGCCGATCCGGACTAGCGGGCGACGAGCAGTACTTC.

This clonotype is labeled as medium-sized. The rearrangement joins TRBV7-2 to TRBJ2-3; D unresolved. The germline V gene has CDR1 SGHTA and CDR2 FQGNSA. This CDR3 has 12 amino acids. V was clipped by 1 base and J by 8 bases, with 7 bases between them. The DNA of the CDR3 is TGTGCCAGCAGCTTAGACTTGGGTACGCAGTATTTT. Its translation is CASSLDLGTQYF.